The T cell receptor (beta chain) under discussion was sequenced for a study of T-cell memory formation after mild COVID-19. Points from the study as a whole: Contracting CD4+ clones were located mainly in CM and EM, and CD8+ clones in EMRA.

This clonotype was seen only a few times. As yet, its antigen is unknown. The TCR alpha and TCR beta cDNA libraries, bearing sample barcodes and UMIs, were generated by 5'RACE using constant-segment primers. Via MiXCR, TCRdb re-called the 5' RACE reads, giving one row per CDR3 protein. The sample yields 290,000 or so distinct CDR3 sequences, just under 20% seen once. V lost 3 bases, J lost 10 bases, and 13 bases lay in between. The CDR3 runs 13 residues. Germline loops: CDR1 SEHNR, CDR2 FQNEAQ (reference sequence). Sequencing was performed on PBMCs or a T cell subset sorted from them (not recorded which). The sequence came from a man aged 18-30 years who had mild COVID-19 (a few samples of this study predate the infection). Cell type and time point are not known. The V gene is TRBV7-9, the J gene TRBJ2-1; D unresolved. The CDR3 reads CASSFHGVHEQFF. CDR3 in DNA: TGTGCCAGCAGCTTCCACGGCGTACACGAGCAGTTCTTC.